This T cell receptor beta chain was found in a study of technical replicates of blood from a few donors. V was trimmed by 6 bases and J by 9 bases, leaving 21 bases between them. CDR1 is PRHDT and CDR2 is FYEKMQ in the germline V gene (reference sequence). CDR3 length equals 15 residues. Clones were read by immunoSEQ multiplex PCR, and TCRdb kept only the in-frame ones, dropping some. The sample has more than 65,000 clones; around 90% are singletons. Specimen: T cells isolated from PBMCs. The receptor was isolated from a human donor in good health. The chain has TRBV13 and TRBJ2-1, with a possible D match to TRBD2 (6 bases). Here the CDR3 reads CASRSLGGTHGEQFF. In DNA form, the CDR3 reads TGTGCCAGCAGATCCCTTGGGGGGACCCACGGTGAGCAGTTCTTC.